Reported below is one T cell receptor (beta chain). The antigen remains undetermined. The data belong to a study of shared clonotypes between healthy human individuals. The study's findings and limits: Clonotypes not shared had lower generation probabilities than those common to all four donors. Incomplete sequencing of sorted subsets was indicated by rarefaction despite large depth. Clonotype sharing among the donors was expected to vary with sequencing depth.

Per germline, CDR1 SGHAT and CDR2 FQNNGV. V trimming: 6 bases; J trimming: 5 bases; junction bases outside the gene matches: 9. The CDR3 extends over 15 amino acids. DNA at about 190 ng, 30,000 or so T cell genomes, went into sorted-subset replicate PCRs. Clones were read by immunoSEQ multiplex PCR, and TCRdb kept only the in-frame ones, dropping some. This sample yields over 2 million clones, of which roughly 90% are seen a single time; roughly 0.34% belongs to the top ten. The sequenced sample was naive CD4+ T cells from PBMCs. As for subset: CD45RA+ positively selected. The genes are TRBV11-2 and TRBJ2-7, with 11 bases lining up with TRBD2. The sequence came from a man aged 18-30 years in good health. Some clones in this sample may be carry-over from other donors' samples. The CDR3: CASRRLAGPPHEQYF. Here the CDR3 DNA reads TGTGCCAGCAGGAGACTAGCGGGGCCCCCCCACGAGCAGTACTTC.